This entry lists 3 T cell receptor beta chains sequenced from one sample in a study of early T cells in non-severe SARS-CoV-2 infection. MiXCR, applied by TCRdb to the 5' RACE reads, yields one record per CDR3 protein. The sample has some 25,000 distinct CDR3 sequences, approximately 4.5% seen once. The sample consisted of whole blood. The source of these receptors is an adult who was a healthcare worker with PCR-confirmed SARS-CoV-2 infection or an uninfected control (not recorded which).

This clonotype was detected only a few times. An end of the junction does not agree with germline; a read error may underlie this. The chain has TRBV7-9 and TRBJ2-1, with TRBD2 matching 9 bases. The germline CDR1 and CDR2 sequences are SEHNR and FQNEAQ (reference sequence). The CDR3 is 13 amino acids. CDR3 nucleotides: TGTGCCAGCAGCCCGGGGGGACTAGCCCTCGGGACCTTC. Its protein is CASSPGGLALGTF.

This clonotype was picked up many times. J is TRBJ2-5 and V is TRBV5-4; 7 positions agree with TRBD1. Trimming removed 1 base from V and 4 bases from J; junction bases left unmatched: 4. This CDR3 contains 14 residues. The germline gives CDR1 SGHNT, CDR2 YYREEE (reference sequence). The CDR3 protein is CASSLQGGLETQYF. The CDR3 DNA is TGTGCCAGCAGCTTGCAAGGGGGCCTAGAGACCCAGTACTTC.

This clonotype was counted many times. The chain links TRBV6-6 to TRBJ1-3; 11 bases are shared with TRBD1. The V gene end was trimmed by 6 bases and the J gene end by 0 bases; junction bases not matched to a gene: 7. This CDR3 is built from 17 residues. CDR1 MNHNY and CDR2 SVGAGI come from the germline V gene (reference sequence). For the CDR3, the DNA is TGTGCCAGCAGCCTCCCCGGGACAGGGGGCTCTGGAAACACCATATATTTT. Protein product: CASSLPGTGGSGNTIYF.